At least ten counts were recorded for the clone carrying this TCR beta chain. No antigen is known for it. Researchers attached unique molecular identifiers to individual cDNA molecules. TCRdb fed the 5' RACE reads into MiXCR, producing one record per CDR3 protein. The table lists just over 95,000 distinct CDR3 sequences, around 10% of them singletons. The sample is drawn from a study of early T cells in non-severe SARS-CoV-2 infection. Across the whole study: Sequenced material consisted of bulk RNA (from unsorted whole blood), and chains were unpaired.

Germline-derived CDR1 and CDR2 are SGHRS and YFSETQ. Trimming at V came to 0 bases and at J to 4 bases, leaving 6 bases not matched to a gene. CDR3 size: 16 residues. Study results and caveats: Clonotype matching in VDJdb favored anti-spike CD8 responses and did not capture private and CD4 specificities.

The gene calls are TRBV5-1 and TRBJ2-1; TRBD1 aligns across 8 bases. The TCR sequence derives from an adult who was a healthcare worker with PCR-confirmed SARS-CoV-2 infection or an uninfected control (not recorded which). The sequenced sample consisted of whole blood. This CDR3 reads CASSLVGTGVYNEQFF. The CDR3 DNA follows: TGCGCCAGCAGCTTGGTAGGGACAGGAGTTTACAATGAGCAGTTCTTC.